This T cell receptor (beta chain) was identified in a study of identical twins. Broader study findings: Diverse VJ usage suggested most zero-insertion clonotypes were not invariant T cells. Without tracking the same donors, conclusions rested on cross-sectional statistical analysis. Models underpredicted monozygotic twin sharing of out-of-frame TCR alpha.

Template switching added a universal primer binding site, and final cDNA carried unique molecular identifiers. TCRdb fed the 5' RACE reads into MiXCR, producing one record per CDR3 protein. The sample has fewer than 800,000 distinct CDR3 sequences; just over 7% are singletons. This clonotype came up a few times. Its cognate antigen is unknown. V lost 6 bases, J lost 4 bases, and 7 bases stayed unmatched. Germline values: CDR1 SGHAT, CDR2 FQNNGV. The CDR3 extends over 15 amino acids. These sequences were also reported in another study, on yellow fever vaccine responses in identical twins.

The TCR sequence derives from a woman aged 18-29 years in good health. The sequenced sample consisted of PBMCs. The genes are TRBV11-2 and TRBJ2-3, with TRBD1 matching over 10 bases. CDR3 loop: CASRTTGGPPDTQYF. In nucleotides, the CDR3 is TGTGCCAGCAGGACGACAGGGGGCCCCCCAGATACGCAGTATTTT.